The next 12 T cell receptor beta chains were all read from a single sample in a study of blood T cell repertoires in COVID-19. Assay used: immunoSEQ multiplex PCR; TCRdb lists only in-frame clones, some missing. The profile covers about 300,000 clones, with around 82% appearing a single time and around 10% taken by the ten largest. Sequenced: peripheral blood. The receptors derive from a woman between 45 and 60 years old who had recovered from COVID-19.

The V gene is TRBV7-3, the J gene TRBJ2-2, with TRBD2 identical over 7 bases. Germline V gives CDR1 SGHTA, CDR2 FQGTGA. This CDR3 is 14 amino acids long. J was trimmed by 6 bases and V by 5 bases; bases with no gene match: 6. CDR3 in amino acids: CASSPTSAPGELFF. CDR3 sequence (DNA): TGTGCCAGCAGCCCAACTAGCGCCCCCGGGGAGCTGTTTTTT.

The CDR3 nucleotides read TGTGCCAGCAGCCCGGACAAGAATGTAAGAGGGACCCAGTACTTC. This gives the protein CASSPDKNVRGTQYF. The genes are TRBV5-4 and TRBJ2-5; TRBD1 is a possible D gene (5 bases). The CDR3 runs to 15 residues. V lost 4 bases and J lost 7, with 20 bases in between. CDR1 and CDR2 from the germline V gene are SGHNT and YYREEE (reference sequence).

This rearrangement joins TRBV27 to TRBJ1-1, with 8 bases that match TRBD1. CDR1 is MNHEY, CDR2 SMNVEV, per germline (reference sequence). Losses at the gene ends were 7 bases for V and 1 base for J; bases not matched to a gene: 5. The CDR3 contains 14 residues. CDR3 sequence: CASNRQGPNTEAFF. The CDR3 nucleotides read TGTGCCAGCAATAGACAGGGGCCGAACACTGAAGCTTTCTTT.

The chain carries TRBV6-5 and TRBJ2-7; TRBD2 matches at 8 bases. This CDR3 comprises 13 residues. The V gene's germline CDR1 is MNHEY and CDR2 SVGAGI. The J segment lost 6 bases and the V segment lost 6 bases, leaving 7 bases of the junction unmatched. CDR3 sequence: CASSPGGRGEQYF. The CDR3 DNA reads as TGTGCCAGCAGCCCGGGGGGGAGAGGCGAGCAGTACTTC.

The V call is TRBV4-2, the J call TRBJ2-1; 9 nucleotides align to TRBD2. The trim removed 1 base at V and 3 bases at J, leaving 4 bases unmatched. Germline values: CDR1 LGHNA, CDR2 YNFKEQ. The length of the CDR3 is 16 residues. The CDR3 bases are TGTGCCAGCAGCCAAGCCCTACTAGCGGGCTACAATGAGCAGTTCTTC. It is translated as CASSQALLAGYNEQFF.

The chain has TRBV5-1 and TRBJ2-1; tentatively, D is TRBD2 (5 bases). Deletions cut 6 bases from V and 7 bases from J, with 8 bases between. The CDR3 is 11 amino acids. Germline V gene lookup returns CDR1 SGHRS and CDR2 YFSETQ. As DNA, the CDR3 is TGCGCCAGCATATCGGGGAATGAGCAGTTCTTC. Its protein product is CASISGNEQFF.

This clone has just a few counts. The DNA of the CDR3 is TGTGCCAGTACCCCCCCAGCAGGGGGCTCTGGGGCCAACGTCCTGACTTTC. This translates into CASTPPAGGSGANVLTF. J is TRBJ2-6 and V is TRBV19, with 7 bases identical to TRBD1. Germline V lookup: CDR1 LNHDA, CDR2 SQIVND (reference sequence). With 7 bases clipped from V and 0 bases from J, the junction kept 9 bases outside the gene matches. The CDR3 runs 17 residues.

The sample holds one count of this clone. The chain carries TRBV10-3 and TRBJ1-1; D is possibly TRBD1 (6 bases). Between the trimmed V and J ends, which lost 6 bases and 9 bases, there was a span of 14 bases. Germline values: CDR1 ENHRY, CDR2 SYGVKD. There are 12 residues in the CDR3. CDR3 DNA sequence: TGTGCCATCAGGGAGGGAGGACAGAAAGCTTTCTTT. Protein sequence: CAIREGGQKAFF.

The gene calls are TRBV6-5 and TRBJ2-5; 10 positions agree with TRBD1. The germline V gene has CDR1 MNHEY and CDR2 SVGAGI. J gave up 5 bases and V 6 bases, and 6 bases lay outside the gene matches. The CDR3 runs 14 residues. CDR3 region: CASSWDRGRETQYF. Written as DNA, the CDR3 is TGTGCCAGCAGCTGGGACAGGGGTAGGGAGACCCAGTACTTC.

The V gene is TRBV30, the J gene TRBJ2-7; D call uncertain. The ends were cut back, 6 bases at V and 0 bases at J, with 18 bases in the middle. CDR3 length: 15 residues. Germline CDR1 is GTSNPN and CDR2 is SVGIG (reference sequence). CDR3: CACQFVPGSSYEQYF. The CDR3 region has the DNA TGTGCCTGCCAGTTTGTCCCAGGCAGCTCCTACGAGCAGTACTTC.

The rearrangement joins TRBV27 to TRBJ1-2; 8 nucleotides match TRBD1. The CDR3 spans 14 residues. Germline assignment: CDR1 MNHEY and CDR2 SMNVEV (reference sequence). The trim removed 6 bases at V and 4 bases at J, leaving 7 bases unmatched. CDR3: CASSRQGYFYGYTF. CDR3 bases: TGTGCCAGCAGCCGACAGGGGTATTTCTATGGCTACACCTTC.

This chain links TRBV5-1 with TRBJ2-3, with 8 bases aligning to TRBD2. This CDR3 has 16 amino acids. The junction had 11 bases not matched to a gene; V was cut back by 4 bases and J by 4 bases. The germline CDR1 and CDR2 sequences are SGHRS and YFSETQ. The DNA for the CDR3 is TGCGCCAGCAGCGGAAAGCGGGGGCAGGGCGCAGATACGCAGTATTTT. Amino acid sequence: CASSGKRGQGADTQYF.